This T cell receptor (beta chain) was captured by sequencing in a study of OX40 agonist ivuxolimab in advanced cancers. J was trimmed by 5 bases and V by 2 bases; bases with no gene match: 1. CDR1 and CDR2 (germline): SGHTA, FQGTGA. This CDR3 is 13 amino acids long. Using immunoSEQ multiplex PCR, the repertoire was profiled, and TCRdb retains in-frame clones only, with some absent. The sample has about 98,000 clones, approximately 91% seen once. Collection of blood occurred at baseline, at cycle 4 day 1, and at cycle 7 day 1. This clone was detected once. Source: CD4+ or CD8+ T cells sorted from blood, taken in a trial of the OX40 agonist ivuxolimab. The chain employs TRBV7-3 and TRBJ2-3; 7 nucleotides line up with TRBD2. The TCR was taken from an adult with an advanced solid tumor such as melanoma, head and neck, liver or kidney cancer. CDR3 coding DNA: TGTGCCAGCAGCTTAGGGGGGGAAGATACGCAGTATTTT. Its translation is CASSLGGEDTQYF.